This TCR beta chain was identified in a study of blood T cell repertoires in COVID-19 (dated by TCRdb to about 2020). About the investigation overall: Samples covering the acute and convalescent phases of COVID-19 were provided by collaborators in the United States, Italy and Spain. The prospective study material was composed of cDNA or gDNA derived from T cells, B-cell-depleted T cells, or PBMCs. Deeply sampled blood TCRbeta repertoires from subjects exposed to, actively infected with, or recovered from COVID-19 were included in the dataset. The repertoires were made available in a free public database intended to serve as a resource for research on the immune response to SARS-CoV-2. Samples came from the ongoing ImmuneRACE study (first 160 participants) plus 1,254 subjects from 6 global collaborators. Sample metadata almost always included a de-identified subject ID, COVID-19 status, age in years and sex. HLA class I and class II types, where available, came from metadata supplied by the sample provider rather than from assay-based typing. Here is what the overall study found, with its caveats: The amount of clinical and demographic metadata varied by source and participant and was provided uncurated.

TCRbeta CDR3 regions were amplified from genomic DNA using the immunoSEQ Assay, a bias-controlled multiplex PCR. From the authors' description of their analysis: Within the assay, amplification of reference gene primers was used to estimate how many nucleated cells each sample contained. Sequence reads were collapsed and filtered to measure the absolute abundance of every unique TCRbeta CDR3 rearrangement. Productive Simpson clonality was computed per sample as the square root of Simpson's diversity index over productive rearrangements. TCRdb carries this immuneACCESS record with in-frame sequences only. Its versions omit some clonotypes, under half of them owing to an unresolved V gene in the studies checked, with the rest unexplained. That table furnishes V, J and clone size, whereas the DNA furnished D and trimming. This sample is represented by over 30,000 clones; more than 75% of them were singletons. The leading ten clones occupy roughly two fifths of the sample.

The collaborating institutions used their own protocols to collect whole blood in K2EDTA tubes. For TCRbeta analysis, collaborators shipped samples as frozen whole blood, isolated PBMCs, or DNA extracted from either of those sample types. Trimming accounts for 6 bases at V and 7 bases at J, while the number of junction bases matched to no gene is 11. The germline V gene (reference sequence) supplies CDR1 LNHDA and CDR2 SQIVND. The CDR3 runs 16 amino acids, cysteine and phenylalanine included. Solely the CDR3 DNA is kept, with 48 bases framed from the first base. A note on this clone: The antigen it binds to is not known. One base away there is no much larger clone; base qualities are not given.

Sequencing was carried out using peripheral blood. The V and J segments used are TRBV19 and TRBJ1-4; 10 nucleotides in the junction match TRBD1. This TCR was sampled from an elderly man with active or convalescent COVID-19. The CDR3 loop reads CASSSSRTGGSEKLFF. The DNA is as follows: TGTGCCAGTAGCTCTTCTCGGACAGGGGGAAGTGAAAAACTGTTTTTT.